Listed here are 24 T cell receptor beta chains from one sample, sequenced in a study of T cell responses to AZD1222 COVID-19 vaccine. Assay: immunoSEQ multiplex PCR; the TCRdb copy retains only in-frame clones and omits some. Here the sample spans 65,000 or so clones, 80% to 85% being singletons. The sequenced sample was peripheral blood, obtained on day 0 of AZD1222 vaccination. Every receptor here comes from an adult in good health.

J is TRBJ2-1 and V is TRBV7-3; D is possibly TRBD2 (6 bases). Deletions cut 4 bases from V and 3 bases from J, with 19 bases between. The germline V gene encodes CDR1 SGHTA and CDR2 FQGTGA. The CDR3 spans 17 residues. The CDR3 spells CASSSRPRGRRYNEQFF. CDR3 nucleotides: TGTGCCAGCAGCTCCCGACCTCGGGGGAGACGCTACAATGAGCAGTTCTTC.

The chain's CDR3 is CASSLLRLYTEAFF. DNA of the CDR3: TGTGCCAGCAGCTTACTCCGGCTTTACACTGAAGCTTTCTTT. The V gene is TRBV7-9, the J gene TRBJ1-1; D uncertain. Trimming took 2 bases from V and 3 from J, leaving 10 bases between them. Germline CDR1 SEHNR, CDR2 FQNEAQ (reference sequence). The CDR3 has 14 amino acids. The full variable domain, in which reference TRBV7-9 and TRBJ1-1 provide the parts outside the CDR3, is DTGVSQNPRHKITKRGQNVTFRCDPISEHNRLYWYRQTLGQGPEFLTYFQNEAQLEKSRLLSDRFSAERPKGSFSTLEIQRTEQGDSAMYLCASSLLRLYTEAFFGQGTRLTVV.

The chain joins TRBV28 to TRBJ2-2, with D hard to call. Germline CDR1 and CDR2: MDHEN and SYDVKM. CDR3 size: 13 residues. The V end was cut by 0 bases, the J end by 6 bases, with 5 bases between. CDR3 bases: TGTGCCAGCAGTTTATGGGTGGCCGGGGAGCTGTTTTTT. Translated: CASSLWVAGELFF.

This clone is a singleton in its sample. The chain carries TRBV2 and TRBJ1-5, with 7 nucleotides matching TRBD1. The CDR3 covers 13 residues. Unmatched junction bases numbered 5, after V lost 8 bases and J lost 4 bases. From germline, CDR1 is SNHLY and CDR2 FYNNEI. The CDR3 sequence is CASAGQSNQPQHF. The CDR3 DNA is TGTGCCAGCGCGGGACAGTCAAATCAGCCCCAGCATTTT.

The chain joins TRBV30 to TRBJ1-2, with D unresolved. CDR3 length equals 12 residues. Trimming took off 7 bases at V and 4 bases at J, with 13 bases between the two ends. CDR1 GTSNPN and CDR2 SVGIG come from the germline V gene (reference sequence). CDR3 DNA sequence: TGTGCCTTCTCAAGGGAGACCTATGGCTACACCTTC. It is translated as CAFSRETYGYTF.

The gene calls are TRBV5-4 and TRBJ1-2; 7 bases fit TRBD1. The CDR3 length is 14 residues. CDR1 SGHNT and CDR2 YYREEE come from the germline V gene (reference sequence). V lost 4 bases and J lost 8; bases outside the gene matches: 11. The CDR3 protein is CASSATGVVRGYTF. CDR3 nucleotide sequence: TGTGCCAGCAGCGCCACAGGGGTTGTCCGCGGCTACACCTTC.

The chain uses TRBV12-3 or TRBV12-4 and TRBJ2-3; maybe TRBD1 (5 bases). The CDR3 loop spans 13 amino acids. With 6 bases removed from V and 5 bases from J, the gap between germline ends came to 12 bases. CDR3 residues: CASSQQQGDTQYF. The CDR3 bases are TGTGCCAGCAGCCAACAGCAGGGAGATACGCAGTATTTT.

The rearrangement joins TRBV27 to TRBJ1-4; 7 bases fit TRBD1. In germline, CDR1 is MNHEY, CDR2 SMNVEV (reference sequence). CDR3 length: 14 amino acids. Trimming cost V 5 bases and J 4 bases; bases outside gene matches: 4. As DNA, the CDR3 is TGTGCCAGCAGTACGACAGGGTTTAATGAAAAACTGTTTTTT. Its protein product is CASSTTGFNEKLFF.

V and J are TRBV9 and TRBJ2-1, with 8 bases matching TRBD2. The V gene end was trimmed by 0 bases and the J gene end by 6 bases; junction bases not matched to a gene: 8. The germline V gene has CDR1 SGDLS and CDR2 YYNGEE. The CDR3 sequence is 16 residues long. CDR3 region: CASSVVPTTSGNEQFF. CDR3 DNA: TGTGCCAGCAGCGTAGTCCCTACTACTAGCGGCAATGAGCAGTTCTTC.

V usage is TRBV18 and J usage is TRBJ1-2, with D possibly being TRBD1 (5 bases). Trimming shortened V by 3 bases and J by 4 bases, and 15 bases separated the two germline ends. CDR3 size: 15 residues. The germline CDR1 and CDR2 sequences are KGHSH and LQKENI. The CDR3 DNA is TGTGCCAGCTCACCGAACACGGACAATCTCTATGGCTACACCTTC. This encodes CASSPNTDNLYGYTF.

The CDR3 protein is CASSQNSRGGTGELFF. Here the CDR3 DNA reads TGCGCCAGCAGCCAAAATTCACGCGGGGGTACCGGGGAGCTGTTTTTT. This chain joins TRBV4-1 and TRBJ2-2; 7 nucleotides agree with TRBD2. Per the germline V gene, CDR1 is MGHRA and CDR2 is YSYEKL. This CDR3 comprises 16 residues. J lost 5 bases, V lost 2 bases, and 8 bases had no gene match.

This clone has just one count. The CDR3, as DNA: TGTGCCAGCAGCTTAGGGCAGGGGAACATTCAGTACTTC. It specifies CASSLGQGNIQYF. This chain joins TRBV11-2 and TRBJ2-4; a possible D gene is TRBD1 (6 bases). Germline lookup yields CDR1 SGHAT and CDR2 FQNNGV. Trimming took 1 base from V and 7 from J, leaving 8 bases between them. This CDR3 has 13 amino acids.

The chain's CDR3 is CASSQDLKTLLFPNYGYTF. CDR3 DNA sequence: TGTGCCAGCAGCCAAGATTTAAAGACACTACTTTTCCCTAACTATGGCTACACCTTC. V gene TRBV3-1 (or the pseudogene TRBV3-2) combines with J gene TRBJ1-2, with D hard to call. The CDR3 loop spans 19 amino acids. Trimming took 0 bases from V and 0 from J, leaving 20 bases between them. Germline assignment: CDR1 LGHDT and CDR2 YNNKEL (reference sequence).

The V call is TRBV6-6, the J call TRBJ2-7; D is unclear. The length of the CDR3 is 11 residues. In germline, CDR1 is MNHNY, CDR2 SVGAGI (reference sequence). V lost 6 bases and J lost 9, with 12 bases in between. CDR3 sequence (DNA): TGTGCCAGCAGCCCCCAATATTTGCAGTACTTC. Its protein is CASSPQYLQYF.

Comment on this clone: The same CDR3 is also encoded by other DNA sequences in this sample. The chain carries TRBV14 and TRBJ1-1; D remains ambiguous. Trimming took off 1 base at V and 0 bases at J, with 3 bases between the two ends. The germline CDR1 and CDR2 sequences are SGHDN and FVKESK. The CDR3 consists of 13 residues. CDR3 coding DNA: TGTGCCAGCAGCCAAGGTATGAACACTGAAGCTTTCTTT. Protein sequence: CASSQGMNTEAFF.

This clone has a handful of counts. This sequence joins TRBV27 and TRBJ1-6; D is unclear. From germline, CDR1 is MNHEY and CDR2 SMNVEV (reference sequence). The length of the CDR3 is 14 residues. V was trimmed by 5 bases and J by 9 bases, leaving 14 bases between them. CDR3: CASSRMDFGSPLHF. The DNA of the CDR3 is TGTGCCAGCAGTAGAATGGATTTCGGTTCACCCCTCCACTTT.

The chain has TRBV30 and TRBJ1-2, with 8 bases fitting TRBD1. The junction had 4 bases not matched to a gene; V was cut back by 3 bases and J by 1 base. This CDR3 has 14 residues. Germline lookup yields CDR1 GTSNPN and CDR2 SVGIG (reference sequence). CDR3 nucleotides: TGTGCCTGGAGAGCAGGGGGCAGTAACTATGGCTACACCTTC. It encodes CAWRAGGSNYGYTF.

J is TRBJ1-4 and V is TRBV9; D is undetermined. This CDR3 region has 15 residues. V was shortened by 5 bases and J by 5 bases, with 16 bases between the two germline ends. The germline V gene encodes CDR1 SGDLS and CDR2 YYNGEE. CDR3 nucleotide sequence: TGTGCCAGCAGTTACACTGGGATGGGAAATGAAAAACTGTTTTTT. Translating it yields CASSYTGMGNEKLFF.

This clone was recorded once. The chain couples TRBV12-3 or TRBV12-4 to TRBJ1-2, with D unclear. This CDR3 has 12 residues. The V gene lost 3 bases and the J gene lost 8 bases, with 10 bases spanning the gap. CDR3 sequence reads: CASSLGGGGYTF. DNA for the CDR3: TGTGCCAGCAGTTTGGGCGGAGGGGGCTACACCTTC.

J is TRBJ2-5 and V is TRBV11-1; D is ambiguous. In germline, CDR1 is SGHAT, CDR2 FQDESV (reference sequence). The CDR3 has 11 amino acids. V shed 3 bases and J shed 1 base, with 0 bases lying between them. The CDR3 region is CASSFQETQYF. Written as DNA, the CDR3 is TGTGCCAGCAGCTTCCAAGAGACCCAGTACTTC.

V gene TRBV27 combines with J gene TRBJ2-2; D unresolved. Trimming took off 1 base at V and 11 bases at J, with 8 bases between the two ends. The CDR3 runs 12 residues. The germline V gene encodes CDR1 MNHEY and CDR2 SMNVEV (reference sequence). The CDR3 DNA reads TGTGCCAGCAGTTTATTCGGACGCGAGCTGTTTTTT. This sequence encodes CASSLFGRELFF.

This rearrangement joins TRBV28 to TRBJ1-4; D perhaps matches TRBD1 (6 bases). V was pared by 6 bases and J by 4 bases, with 15 bases between. The CDR3 is 15 residues long. The germline V gene encodes CDR1 MDHEN and CDR2 SYDVKM. The CDR3 DNA sequence: TGTGCCAGCAGCCTTGGGGGGGCTGGTAATGAAAAACTGTTTTTT. Protein sequence: CASSLGGAGNEKLFF.

V usage is TRBV7-2 and J usage is TRBJ1-5; tentatively, D is TRBD1 (5 bases). CDR3 length: 14 residues. Germline V gene lookup returns CDR1 SGHTA and CDR2 FQGNSA. Trimming shortened V by 3 bases and J by 3 bases, and 9 bases separated the two germline ends. CDR3 coding DNA: TGTGCCAGCAGCTTGGGGACGGTCAATCAGCCCCAGCATTTT. It translates to CASSLGTVNQPQHF.

This clone was detected only once. J is TRBJ2-1 and V is TRBV6-5; 12 nucleotides align to TRBD2. Germline V lookup: CDR1 MNHEY, CDR2 SVGAGI. The CDR3 has 14 residues. Trimming cost V 5 bases and J 12 bases; bases outside gene matches: 8. In DNA, the CDR3 is TGTGCCAGCAGTCTAGCGGGGGGGGTCGTTGGGCAGTTCTTC. This translates into CASSLAGGVVGQFF.